The present entry profiles one T cell receptor beta chain with its context. Antigen unknown. This sample stems from a study of shared clonotypes between healthy human individuals. Whole-study results and caveats: Only blood underwent sampling, and tissue repertoires likely differ.

Deep-level settings were used for running the assay. Authors' methods: ImmunoSEQ yielded junction-only sequences lacking quality scores, so filtering differed. The protocol was immunoSEQ multiplex PCR, while the TCRdb copy is restricted to in-frame clones and leaves out a portion. V, J and clone size were drawn from that table, and D and trimming were deduced from the DNA. The sample carries some 2,400,000 clones, about 94% recorded once. Splitting the CD4+ cells yielded a CD45RA+ naive subset and a CD45RA-negative memory subset. Germline loops: CDR1 SGHNT, CDR2 YENEEA. This CDR3 is 13 amino acids long. Trimming stripped 5 bases from V and 8 bases from J, with 13 bases between.

The gene calls are TRBV11-3 and TRBJ2-1; TRBD2 is a possible D gene (5 bases). Sequencing was done on a sample of naive CD4+ T cells sorted from blood. Subset described: CD45RA+ positively selected. This TCR derives from a man aged 18 to 29 in good health. The CDR3 here is CASSQAATDEQFF. The DNA of the CDR3 is TGTGCCAGCAGCCAAGCGGCAACCGATGAGCAGTTCTTC. The full variable domain, its missing parts supplied by reference TRBV11-3 and TRBJ2-1, is EAGVVQSPRYKIIEKKQPVAFWCNPISGHNTLYWYLQNLGQGPELLIRYENEEAVDDSQLPKDRFSAERLKGVDSTLKIQPAELGDSAVYLCASSQAATDEQFFGPGTRLTVL.